The next 16 T cell receptor beta chains were all read from a single sample in a study of immune evolution from preneoplasia to lung adenocarcinoma. Clones were read by immunoSEQ multiplex PCR, and TCRdb kept only the in-frame ones, dropping some. This repertoire shows several thousand clones, approximately 84% found once; its top ten account for 13%. Sequencing was performed on FFPE normal lung tissue adjacent to the tumor. These TCRs come from a person between 50 and 69 years old with lung adenocarcinoma.

The chain uses TRBV11-2 and TRBJ2-5; the match to TRBD2 covers 7 bases. Germline loops: CDR1 SGHAT, CDR2 FQNNGV. The CDR3 is made up of 16 amino acids. Trimming removed 5 bases from V and 2 bases from J; junction bases left unmatched: 11. CDR3 sequence: CASSRWGSGPQETQYF. CDR3 bases: TGTGCCAGCAGCCGCTGGGGTAGCGGGCCTCAAGAGACCCAGTACTTC.

The J gene is TRBJ2-7, the V gene TRBV6-1; 8 nucleotides align to TRBD1. The CDR3 totals 14 residues. V gave up 2 bases and J gave up 5 bases; unmatched junction bases: 5. From germline, CDR1 is MNHNS and CDR2 SASEGT. CDR3 region: CASSERQGIDEQYF. As DNA, the CDR3 is TGTGCCAGCAGTGAAAGACAGGGGATAGACGAGCAGTACTTC.

The rearrangement uses TRBV30 and TRBJ2-7; possibly TRBD2 for D (6 bases). The germline V gene has CDR1 GTSNPN and CDR2 SVGIG (reference sequence). Trimming stripped 2 bases from V and 12 bases from J, with 17 bases between. This CDR3 has 12 amino acids. DNA of the CDR3: TGTGCCTGGAGTCAGACTAGGGACGCGTTGTACTTC. Residues: CAWSQTRDALYF. Based on the CDR3 plus reference TRBV30 and TRBJ2-7, the full variable domain is SQTIHQWPATLVQPVGSPLSLECTVEGTSNPNLYWYRQAAGRGLQLLFYSVGIGQISSEVPQNLSASRPQDRQFILSSKKLLLSDSGFYLCAWSQTRDALYFGPGTRLTVT.

The table lists this clone with a count of one. V and J are TRBV10-3 and TRBJ1-1, with D perhaps TRBD1 (6 bases). Per germline, CDR1 ENHRY and CDR2 SYGVKD. Trimming took off 7 bases at V and 3 bases at J, with 15 bases between the two ends. CDR3 length: 14 amino acids. The CDR3 nucleotides read TGTGCCATCACCGAGACAGGCGTCGACACTGAAGCTTTCTTT. Amino acid sequence: CAITETGVDTEAFF.

The chain is built from TRBV7-9 and TRBJ2-7; tentatively, D is TRBD1 (6 bases). Looked up from germline, CDR1 is SEHNR and CDR2 is FQNEAQ (reference sequence). There are 14 residues in the CDR3. V shed 3 bases and J shed 7 bases, with 16 bases lying between them. CDR3 DNA: TGTGCCAGCAGCTTGACGGCAGGGACAAAGGAGCAGTACTTC. This gives the protein CASSLTAGTKEQYF.

This sequence joins TRBV28 and TRBJ1-5; D is uncertain. CDR1 and CDR2 from the germline V gene are MDHEN and SYDVKM. Trimming cost V 1 base and J 0 bases, with 25 bases left between them. CDR3 length: 21 amino acids. The CDR3 DNA reads TGTGCCAGCAGTTTATCAGTCTATGGGTCTGGGCAGGTCGGTAGCAATCAGCCCCAGCATTTT. It specifies CASSLSVYGSGQVGSNQPQHF.

The V call is TRBV7-9, the J call TRBJ2-2; the D gene is possibly TRBD1 (5 bases). Germline CDR1 and CDR2: SEHNR and FQNEAQ (reference sequence). Trimming removed 2 bases from V and 2 bases from J, with 9 bases in between. The CDR3 sequence is 15 residues long. The CDR3 region is CASSLKDTNTGELFF. The CDR3 DNA is TGTGCCAGCAGCTTAAAGGACACCAACACCGGGGAGCTGTTTTTT.

The chain couples TRBV27 to TRBJ1-5, with 7 bases aligning to TRBD1. V shed 5 bases, J shed 7 bases, and the junction held 8 bases outside the gene matches. The CDR3 is 14 amino acids. Germline V gene data show CDR1 as MNHEY and CDR2 as SMNVEV (reference sequence). The CDR3 coding sequence is TGTGCCAGCAGTCGACAGGGCTTATGGCAGCCCCAGCATTTT. It codes for CASSRQGLWQPQHF.

This clone has more than one count but fewer than ten. CDR3 DNA: TGTGCCAGCAGGTATCAGGGGGAAGCCTACGAGCAGTACTTC. Translated, it gives CASRYQGEAYEQYF. The gene calls are TRBV6-1 and TRBJ2-7, with TRBD1 identical over 7 bases. J was trimmed by 2 bases and V by 6 bases; bases with no gene match: 7. The CDR3 runs to 14 residues. CDR1 is MNHNS and CDR2 is SASEGT in the germline V gene.

V and J are TRBV5-1 and TRBJ1-1, with no clear D. The CDR3 has 15 amino acids. CDR1 and CDR2 from the germline V gene are SGHRS and YFSETQ. Trimming took off 0 bases at V and 2 bases at J, with 11 bases between the two ends. CDR3 coding DNA: TGCGCCAGCAGCTTGGCCAATGAACCCAACACTGAAGCTTTCTTT. Translating gives CASSLANEPNTEAFF.

The chain links TRBV9 to TRBJ1-6; D remains ambiguous. The CDR3 length is 15 residues. Trimming left V 0 bases short and J 1 base short, with 5 bases between. Germline CDR1 SGDLS, CDR2 YYNGEE. CDR3 coding DNA: TGTGCCAGCAGCGTAGGGGGATCCTATAATTCACCCCTCCACTTT. This codes for CASSVGGSYNSPLHF.

This clone is large. The J gene is TRBJ2-2, the V gene TRBV6-1; a weak D match, TRBD2 (6 bases). Germline assignment: CDR1 MNHNS and CDR2 SASEGT. CDR3 length: 14 residues. V was cut by 4 bases and J by 7 bases, with 13 bases left in between. In DNA form, the CDR3 reads TGTGCCAGCAGTGCTAGCCAGACTAGCGGGGAGCTGTTTTTT. This gives the protein CASSASQTSGELFF.

The CDR3 region has the DNA TGTGCCAGCAGCGCTAGCGCCGGGACTAGCGGGAGTGCCACTTTAGATACGCAGTATTTT. As protein: CASSASAGTSGSATLDTQYF. The V and J genes are TRBV9 and TRBJ2-3; 14 positions agree with TRBD2. Germline CDR1 reads SGDLS; CDR2 reads YYNGEE. Trimming cost V 3 bases and J 5 bases; bases outside gene matches: 17. The CDR3 runs to 20 residues.

This chain joins TRBV2 and TRBJ1-2; D is perhaps TRBD1 (5 bases). Trimming stripped 4 bases from V and 0 bases from J, with 9 bases between. Germline CDR1 is SNHLY and CDR2 is FYNNEI. This CDR3 region has 14 residues. The CDR3 nucleotides are TGTGCCAGCAGTGTAGGACAAGCTAACTATGGCTACACCTTC. Its translation: CASSVGQANYGYTF.

This clone is categorized as large. The chain combines TRBV7-2 with TRBJ2-7; D unresolved. The V gene lost 1 base and the J gene lost 3 bases, with 1 base spanning the gap. The CDR3 consists of 11 residues. CDR1 and CDR2 from the germline V gene are SGHTA and FQGNSA. CDR3 residues: CASSLDYEQYF. In nucleotides, the CDR3 is TGTGCCAGCAGCTTAGACTACGAGCAGTACTTC.

The genes are TRBV29-1 and TRBJ2-3; the D gene could be TRBD1 or TRBD2 (5 bases each). The germline V and J ends were trimmed by 3 bases and 2 bases, with 12 bases remaining between them. The germline CDR1 and CDR2 sequences are SQVTM and ANQGSEA. CDR3 size: 14 residues. CDR3 region: CSVDGAAPTDTQYF. DNA of the CDR3: TGCAGCGTTGACGGGGCAGCTCCCACAGATACGCAGTATTTT.